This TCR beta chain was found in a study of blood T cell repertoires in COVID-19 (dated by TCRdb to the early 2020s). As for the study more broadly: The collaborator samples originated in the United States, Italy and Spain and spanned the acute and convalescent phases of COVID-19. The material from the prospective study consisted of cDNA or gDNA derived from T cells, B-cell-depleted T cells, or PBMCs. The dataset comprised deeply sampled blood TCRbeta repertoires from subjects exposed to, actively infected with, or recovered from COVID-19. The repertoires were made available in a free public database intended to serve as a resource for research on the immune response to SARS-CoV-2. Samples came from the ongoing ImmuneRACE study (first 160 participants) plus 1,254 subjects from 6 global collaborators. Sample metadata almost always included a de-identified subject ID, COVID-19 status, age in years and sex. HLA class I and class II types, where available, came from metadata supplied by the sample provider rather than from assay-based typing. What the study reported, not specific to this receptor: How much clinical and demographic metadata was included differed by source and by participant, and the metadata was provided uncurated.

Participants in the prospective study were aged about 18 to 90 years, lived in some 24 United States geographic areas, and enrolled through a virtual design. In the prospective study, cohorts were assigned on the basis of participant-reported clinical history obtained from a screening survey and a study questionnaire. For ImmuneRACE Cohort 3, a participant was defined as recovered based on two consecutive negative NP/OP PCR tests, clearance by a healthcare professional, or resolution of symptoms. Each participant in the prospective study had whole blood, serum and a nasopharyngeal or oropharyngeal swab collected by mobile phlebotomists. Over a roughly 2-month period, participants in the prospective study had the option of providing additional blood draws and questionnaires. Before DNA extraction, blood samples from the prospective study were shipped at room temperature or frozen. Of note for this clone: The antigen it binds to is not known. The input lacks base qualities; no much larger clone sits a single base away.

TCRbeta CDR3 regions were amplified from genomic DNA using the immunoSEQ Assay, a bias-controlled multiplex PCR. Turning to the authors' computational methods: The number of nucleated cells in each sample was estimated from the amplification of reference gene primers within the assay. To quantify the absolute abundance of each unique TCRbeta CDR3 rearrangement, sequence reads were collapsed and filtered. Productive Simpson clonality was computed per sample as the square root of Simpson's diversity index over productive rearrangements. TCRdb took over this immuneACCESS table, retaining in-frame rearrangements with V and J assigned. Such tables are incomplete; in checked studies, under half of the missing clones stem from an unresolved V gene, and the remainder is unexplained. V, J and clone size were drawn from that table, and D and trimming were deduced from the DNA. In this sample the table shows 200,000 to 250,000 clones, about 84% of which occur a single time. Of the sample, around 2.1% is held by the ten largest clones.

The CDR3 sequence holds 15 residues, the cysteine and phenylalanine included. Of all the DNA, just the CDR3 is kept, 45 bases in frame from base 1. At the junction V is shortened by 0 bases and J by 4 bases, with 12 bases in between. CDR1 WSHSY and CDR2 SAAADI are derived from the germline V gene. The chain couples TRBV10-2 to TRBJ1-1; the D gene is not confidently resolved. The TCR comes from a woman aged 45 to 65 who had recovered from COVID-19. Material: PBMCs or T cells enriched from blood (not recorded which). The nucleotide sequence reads TGCGCCAGCAGTGAGTCGAGTGGAGGGAGCACTGAAGCTTTCTTT. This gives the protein CASSESSGGSTEAFF.